Included here is one TCR beta chain sequence, with context. Its antigen is unidentified. The data originate from a study of T cells after yellow fever vaccination. About the study: It was SMART-Seq v4 Ultra Low Input that prepared the fractions with low cell numbers.

Study-level results: Secondary responses were weaker yet peaked faster, day 5 versus 15. A limited proportion of clonotypes was detected within both the CD4 and CD8 compartments. Reappearance after the booster was seen for most primary-vaccination clones, at roughly 96% CD4 and 80% to 90% CD8.

TCRdb re-analysed the 5' RACE reads in MiXCR, keeping a single row per CDR3 protein. Found here are approximately 93,000 distinct CDR3 sequences, around 5.8% of them singletons; the top ten hold roughly 41%. The CDR3 consists of 12 residues. Germline V CDR1 and CDR2: MNHNY, SVGAGI (reference sequence). V was shortened by 0 bases and J by 9 bases, with 8 bases between the two germline ends. The chain is built from TRBV6-6 and TRBJ1-1; D is unclear. This receptor was obtained from a man in his late teens or twenties who received the YFV17D yellow fever vaccine. The material sequenced was CD8+ T cells sorted from PBMCs, taken 10 days after the yellow fever booster vaccination. The CDR3 reads CASSYSTNQAFF. The CDR3 DNA sequence: TGTGCCAGCAGTTACTCAACTAATCAAGCTTTCTTT.